At least ten counts were recorded for the clone carrying this TCR beta chain. What it recognizes is unknown. The sample is drawn from a study of early T cells in non-severe SARS-CoV-2 infection. Study background: The input, bulk RNA from unsorted whole blood, was sequenced, and chains were unpaired.

Each cDNA molecule carried a unique molecular identifier. TCRdb redid the calling of the 5' RACE reads with MiXCR, one entry per CDR3 protein. In the table there are roughly 60,000 distinct CDR3 sequences, around 5.6% of which are singletons. V lost 3 bases to trimming and J lost 0 bases, with 8 bases between them. CDR3 size: 14 residues. Looked up from germline, CDR1 is LNHDA and CDR2 is SQIVND (reference sequence). Study findings and constraints: Matching with VDJdb favored anti-spike CD8 responses (missing private and CD4 specificities).

The sample was whole blood. This chain connects TRBV19 to TRBJ2-5; D perhaps matches TRBD2 (5 bases). This clonotype was sampled from an adult who was a healthcare worker with PCR-confirmed SARS-CoV-2 infection or an uninfected control (not recorded which). CDR3 nucleotide sequence: TGTGCCAGTAGTATCGAGGGCCACCAAGAGACCCAGTACTTC. Translation: CASSIEGHQETQYF.